This T cell receptor (beta chain) was profiled in a study of T cells in Graves' hyperthyroidism and ophthalmopathy. This CDR3 comprises 19 residues. Germline values: CDR1 SSHAT, CDR2 FNYEAQ (reference sequence). RNA transcripts yielded amplified TCR beta CDR3 regions. Initially, a first-round RT-PCR of the TCR CDR3 employed the HTBI primer set. From the multiplex PCR reads, TCRdb called clonotypes with MiXCR, one entry per CDR3 protein. The profile shows 600,000 to 800,000 distinct CDR3 sequences, under 45% of them singletons. Points on this clonotype: The antigen is not known. Mismatch with germline at one junction end may stem from a read error.

The source of the PBMCs was over 8.5 ml of fresh peripheral blood. Study findings and constraints: The model made its ophthalmopathy prediction, and onset followed a median about 6 months later. From stable hyperthyroidism, ophthalmopathy was set apart by a 13 V-J model.

The source material was blood. This sequence joins TRBV7-7 and TRBJ2-2, with D possibly TRBD2 on 5 matching bases. This TCR was recovered from a woman in her thirties or forties with Graves' hyperthyroidism. In DNA, the CDR3 is TGTGCTAGCAGCGCTTCAGGAGCGGTCATGGATCCGAACACCGGGGAGCTGTTTTTT. Translated: CASSASGAVMDPNTGELFF.